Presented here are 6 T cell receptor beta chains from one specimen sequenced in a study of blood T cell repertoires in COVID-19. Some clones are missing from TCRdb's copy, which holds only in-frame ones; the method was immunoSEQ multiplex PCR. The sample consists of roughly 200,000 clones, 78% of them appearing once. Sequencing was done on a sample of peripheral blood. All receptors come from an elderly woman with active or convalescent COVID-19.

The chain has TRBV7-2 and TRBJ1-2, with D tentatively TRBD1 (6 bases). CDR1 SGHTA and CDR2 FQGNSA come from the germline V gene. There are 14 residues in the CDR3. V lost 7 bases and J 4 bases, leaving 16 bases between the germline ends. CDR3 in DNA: TGTGCCAGCACCCCTGGGGGCCCCTCCTATGGCTACACCTTC. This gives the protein CASTPGGPSYGYTF.

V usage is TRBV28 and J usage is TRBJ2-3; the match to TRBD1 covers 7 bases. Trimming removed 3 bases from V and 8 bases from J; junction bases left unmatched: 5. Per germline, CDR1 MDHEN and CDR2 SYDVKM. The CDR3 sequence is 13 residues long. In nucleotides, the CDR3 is TGTGCCAGCAGTTTCGGGACAGCTACTACGCAGTATTTT. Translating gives CASSFGTATTQYF.

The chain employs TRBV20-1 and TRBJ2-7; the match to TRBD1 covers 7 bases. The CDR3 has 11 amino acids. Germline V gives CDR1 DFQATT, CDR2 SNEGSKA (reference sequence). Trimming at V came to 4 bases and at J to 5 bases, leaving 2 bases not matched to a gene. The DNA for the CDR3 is TGCAGTGCTACGAGGGGGCACGAGCAGTACTTC. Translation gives CSATRGHEQYF.

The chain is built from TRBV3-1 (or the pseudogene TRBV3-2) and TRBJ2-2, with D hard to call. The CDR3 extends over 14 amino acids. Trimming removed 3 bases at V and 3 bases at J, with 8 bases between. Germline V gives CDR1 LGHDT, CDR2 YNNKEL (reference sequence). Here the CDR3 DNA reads TGTGCCAGCAGCCACTTGTTAGACACCGGGGAGCTGTTTTTT. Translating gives CASSHLLDTGELFF.

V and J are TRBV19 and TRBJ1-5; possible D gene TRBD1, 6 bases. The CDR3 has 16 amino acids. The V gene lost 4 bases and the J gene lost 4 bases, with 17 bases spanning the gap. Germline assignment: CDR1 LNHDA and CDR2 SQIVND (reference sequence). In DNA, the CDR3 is TGTGCCAGTAGTACAATGGACAGAGTACTAAATCAGCCCCAGCATTTT. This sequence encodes CASSTMDRVLNQPQHF.

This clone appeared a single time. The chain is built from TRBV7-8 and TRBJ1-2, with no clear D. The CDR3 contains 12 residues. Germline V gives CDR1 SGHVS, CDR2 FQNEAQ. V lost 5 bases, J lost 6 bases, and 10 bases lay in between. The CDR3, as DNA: TGTGCCAGCAGCCCCTATTCGGATGGCTACACCTTC. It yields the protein CASSPYSDGYTF.